The next 23 T cell receptor beta chains were all read from a single sample in a study of blood T cell repertoires in COVID-19. Some clones are missing from TCRdb's copy, which holds only in-frame ones; the method was immunoSEQ multiplex PCR. The sample records about 94,000 clones, 75% to 85% being singletons. The sequenced material came from peripheral blood. The receptor source for this set is a woman older than 75 with acute or convalescent COVID-19.

This clone occurred a few times. The chain joins TRBV5-6 to TRBJ1-2, with 7 bases identical to TRBD1. Germline V gene data show CDR1 as SGHDT and CDR2 as YYEEEE. Unmatched junction bases numbered 8, after V lost 5 bases and J lost 7 bases. The CDR3 extends over 13 amino acids. CDR3 residues: CASSIRGLGGYTF. CDR3 coding DNA: TGTGCCAGCAGTATTAGGGGGCTTGGTGGCTACACCTTC.

The V and J genes are TRBV7-2 and TRBJ1-6; TRBD1 matches 9 bases. Germline CDR1 reads SGHTA; CDR2 reads FQGNSA. J gave up 10 bases and V 5 bases, and 6 bases lay outside the gene matches. The CDR3 is 14 residues long. The CDR3 loop reads CASSEGTGFSPLHF. Here the CDR3 DNA reads TGTGCCAGCAGCGAGGGGACAGGGTTCTCACCCCTCCACTTT.

This clone was seen only once. The chain recombines TRBV6-4 with TRBJ1-5; possibly TRBD1 for D (5 bases). CDR3 length: 16 residues. Germline-derived CDR1 and CDR2 are MRHNA and SNTAGT. The V end was cut by 2 bases, the J end by 6 bases, with 17 bases between. The CDR3, as DNA: TGTGCCAGCAGTGACCGAAATGCCAGGGCGGTTCAGCCCCAGCATTTT. This sequence encodes CASSDRNARAVQPQHF.

This sequence joins TRBV7-9 and TRBJ2-3; D is unresolved. Germline V CDR1 and CDR2: SEHNR, FQNEAQ (reference sequence). Trimming took 5 bases from V and 0 from J, leaving 12 bases between them. The CDR3 consists of 15 residues. CDR3 DNA: TGTGCCAGCAGCCAGTGGGTGGGCAGCACAGATACGCAGTATTTT. Protein: CASSQWVGSTDTQYF.

The genes are TRBV7-9 and TRBJ2-1; possibly TRBD1 for D (6 bases). Trimming shortened V by 3 bases and J by 2 bases, and 14 bases separated the two germline ends. The CDR3 totals 16 residues. The germline CDR1 and CDR2 sequences are SEHNR and FQNEAQ (reference sequence). CDR3 DNA: TGTGCCAGCAGCTTTGGTGGACAGAGGGCCTACAATGAGCAGTTCTTC. Amino acid sequence: CASSFGGQRAYNEQFF.

The chain is built from TRBV1 and TRBJ2-7; the DNA was not used to check the table's D call, TRBD2. TRBV1 is tagged as a pseudogene. The CDR3 sequence is 11 residues long. Written as DNA, the CDR3 is TGCACCAGCGCACCTGTCGGGGGGCGCGTAGTC. This codes for CTSAPVGGRVV.

The gene calls are TRBV10-1 and TRBJ1-1, with TRBD1 identical over 8 bases. Looked up from germline, CDR1 is WNHNN and CDR2 is SYGVQD (reference sequence). CDR3 length equals 13 residues. J gave up 4 bases and V 3 bases, and 1 base lay outside the gene matches. The CDR3 here is CASSETGGTEAFF. CDR3 sequence (DNA): TGCGCCAGCAGTGAAACAGGGGGCACTGAAGCTTTCTTT.

The chain links TRBV7-9 to TRBJ1-1; TRBD1 aligns across 9 bases. The ends lost 0 bases at V and 11 bases at J; junction bases unmatched: 4. Looked up from germline, CDR1 is SEHNR and CDR2 is FQNEAQ (reference sequence). The CDR3 consists of 13 residues. The CDR3 reads CASSLATGGKAFF. The CDR3 DNA reads TGTGCCAGCAGCTTAGCGACAGGGGGTAAGGCTTTCTTT.

This chain joins TRBV15 and TRBJ2-5, with TRBD2 matching 10 bases. The CDR3 has 20 amino acids. The V gene end was trimmed by 4 bases and the J gene end by 2 bases; junction bases not matched to a gene: 19. CDR1 and CDR2 from the germline V gene are LNHNV and YYDKDF (reference sequence). The CDR3 bases are TGTGCCACCAGCAAAGACTTTTCAGCGGGGGGGCCGAGGCGGCAAGAGACCCAGTACTTC. It yields the protein CATSKDFSAGGPRRQETQYF.

The rearrangement joins TRBV19 to TRBJ2-3; D possibly corresponds to TRBD1 (7 bases). The germline CDR1 and CDR2 sequences are LNHDA and SQIVND (reference sequence). The CDR3 is 15 amino acids. The V end was cut by 5 bases, the J end by 3 bases, with 15 bases between. CDR3 bases: TGTGCCAGTAGTGTCAGGGGGAGGCCGACAGATACGCAGTATTTT. Its protein is CASSVRGRPTDTQYF.

The V and J genes are TRBV7-9 and TRBJ2-1; the D gene is possibly TRBD2 (6 bases). V was cut by 7 bases and J by 0 bases, with 13 bases left in between. The germline gives CDR1 SEHNR, CDR2 FQNEAQ (reference sequence). The CDR3 extends over 15 amino acids. The CDR3 nucleotides read TGTGCCAGCACCCCGGGAGAAGACTCCTACAATGAGCAGTTCTTC. Encoded protein: CASTPGEDSYNEQFF.

This rearrangement joins TRBV15 to TRBJ2-7; 9 nucleotides match TRBD1. Germline V gene sequence: CDR1 LNHNV, CDR2 YYDKDF (reference sequence). Trimming removed 5 bases from V and 0 bases from J; junction bases left unmatched: 5. The CDR3 extends over 15 amino acids. The CDR3 reads CATSPQGQGSYEQYF. Written as DNA, the CDR3 is TGTGCCACCAGCCCCCAGGGACAGGGCTCCTACGAGCAGTACTTC.

This chain joins TRBV29-1 and TRBJ1-2; D gene ambiguous. There are 12 residues in the CDR3. CDR1 and CDR2 (germline): SQVTM, ANQGSEA. V shed 4 bases and J shed 6 bases, with 12 bases lying between them. CDR3 sequence reads: CSVGGQLDGYTF. The CDR3 DNA reads TGCAGCGTTGGAGGGCAGCTGGATGGCTACACCTTC.

The table lists this clone with a count of one. The genes are TRBV27 and TRBJ1-2; 11 bases align to TRBD1. Germline values: CDR1 MNHEY, CDR2 SMNVEV (reference sequence). V lost 9 bases, J lost 8 bases, and 11 bases stayed unmatched. CDR3 length: 14 residues. The CDR3 reads CASRVGTGGSGYTF. CDR3 nucleotide sequence: TGTGCCAGTCGGGTCGGGACAGGGGGATCCGGCTACACCTTC.

The rearrangement links TRBV28 to TRBJ2-7, with D perhaps matching TRBD2 (6 bases). The CDR3 sequence is 15 residues long. Germline V CDR1 and CDR2: MDHEN, SYDVKM. V dropped 3 bases and J dropped 2 bases, with 14 bases sitting between them. The chain's CDR3 is CASSLGLEGPYEQYF. CDR3 nucleotide sequence: TGTGCCAGCAGTTTGGGGTTGGAGGGGCCCTACGAGCAGTACTTC.

The rearrangement links TRBV9 to TRBJ2-2; D perhaps matches TRBD1 (6 bases). CDR3 length: 17 residues. With 0 bases removed from V and 3 bases from J, the gap between germline ends came to 15 bases. From germline, CDR1 is SGDLS and CDR2 YYNGEE. The CDR3 DNA sequence: TGTGCCAGCAGCGTAGTCGGCCAGCAGGGGTACACCGGGGAGCTGTTTTTT. The encoded protein is CASSVVGQQGYTGELFF.

The rearrangement links TRBV4-1 to TRBJ1-5; D not certain. Per germline, CDR1 MGHRA and CDR2 YSYEKL. The V gene lost 0 bases and the J gene lost 3 bases, with 6 bases spanning the gap. The CDR3 contains 14 residues. The CDR3, as DNA: TGCGCCAGCAGCCAAGAAAACAACAATCAGCCCCAGCATTTT. It is translated as CASSQENNNQPQHF.

This clone was seen only once. V gene TRBV30 combines with J gene TRBJ1-6, with 8 bases that match TRBD1. V lost 5 bases and J lost 3; bases outside the gene matches: 12. This CDR3 contains 17 residues. Germline values: CDR1 GTSNPN, CDR2 SVGIG (reference sequence). CDR3 in DNA: TGTGCCTGGGGCGGTACGGGACAGGCCCGCTATAATTCACCCCTCCACTTT. It translates to CAWGGTGQARYNSPLHF.

V is TRBV29-1 and J is TRBJ1-2; D possibly corresponds to TRBD1 (6 bases). Trimming shortened V by 0 bases and J by 8 bases, and 10 bases separated the two germline ends. This CDR3 region has 12 residues. The germline CDR1 and CDR2 sequences are SQVTM and ANQGSEA. In DNA form, the CDR3 reads TGCAGCGTTGAAGAGGGGGCCAGAGGCTACACCTTC. It specifies CSVEEGARGYTF.

The chain employs TRBV7-9 and TRBJ1-3; unclear D gene. Deletions cut 5 bases from V and 0 bases from J, with 11 bases between. Germline V CDR1 and CDR2: SEHNR, FQNEAQ (reference sequence). CDR3 size: 15 residues. In DNA form, the CDR3 reads TGTGCCAGCAGCCCGCGACGGAGCTCTGGAAACACCATATATTTT. Protein product: CASSPRRSSGNTIYF.

This clone was counted once. This sequence joins TRBV10-3 and TRBJ2-1; D not certain. Germline V lookup: CDR1 ENHRY, CDR2 SYGVKD. This CDR3 is built from 13 residues. Between the trimmed V and J ends, which lost 2 bases and 5 bases, there was a span of 7 bases. Written as DNA, the CDR3 is TGTGCCATCAGTGAGCTGCTAGACAATGAGCAGTTCTTC. This gives the protein CAISELLDNEQFF.

The chain links TRBV10-2 to TRBJ1-5, with 10 bases matching TRBD1. Per the germline V gene, CDR1 is WSHSY and CDR2 is SAAADI. V gave up 4 bases and J gave up 5 bases; unmatched junction bases: 2. CDR3 length: 14 residues. CDR3 DNA: TGCGCCAGCAGTGGACAGGGGGCGGATCAGCCCCAGCATTTT. It is translated as CASSGQGADQPQHF.

The chain combines TRBV19 with TRBJ2-1; TRBD2 agrees at 7 bases. Germline CDR1 is LNHDA and CDR2 is SQIVND (reference sequence). Trimming at V came to 4 bases and at J to 0 bases, leaving 3 bases not matched to a gene. The CDR3 is 15 residues long. This chain's CDR3 is CASSTSGYSYNEQFF. Written as DNA, the CDR3 is TGTGCCAGTAGTACTAGCGGATACTCCTACAATGAGCAGTTCTTC.